The 24 T cell receptor beta chains reported below all come from one sample, sequenced in a study of long-term antiretroviral therapy in people with HIV. Run at survey level, the immunoSEQ assay was version v3.0. Assay: immunoSEQ multiplex PCR; the TCRdb copy retains only in-frame clones and omits some. This sample yields 25,000 to 30,000 clones, of which over 80% are seen a single time; about 10% belongs to the top ten. This material consisted of unsorted PBMCs, taken 0.8 years before starting antiretroviral therapy. These receptors were taken from a man younger than 35 with HIV.

The chain couples TRBV7-2 to TRBJ2-5; TRBD2 matches 12 bases. From germline, CDR1 is SGHTA and CDR2 FQGNSA. The CDR3 sequence is 14 residues long. J gave up 2 bases and V 5 bases, and 0 bases lay outside the gene matches. The CDR3 protein is CASSGTSGQETQYF. For the CDR3, the DNA is TGTGCCAGCAGCGGGACTAGCGGGCAAGAGACCCAGTACTTC.

V and J are TRBV18 and TRBJ1-1; D call uncertain. The CDR3 spans 11 residues. The V end lost 6 bases, the J end lost 6 bases, and 8 bases lay between the germline ends. The V gene's germline CDR1 is KGHSH and CDR2 LQKENI. The CDR3 DNA sequence: TGTGCCAGCTCCCTAGACGCTGAAGCTTTCTTT. Translation: CASSLDAEAFF.

The J gene is TRBJ1-2, the V gene TRBV5-6; TRBD1 matches at 8 bases. The CDR3 contains 15 residues. Germline values: CDR1 SGHDT, CDR2 YYEEEE. With V trimmed by 4 bases and J by 4 bases, 9 bases remained unmatched. The CDR3 region has the DNA TGTGCCAGCAGCCCTAAACCAGGGGGCATCTATGGCTACACCTTC. Encoded protein: CASSPKPGGIYGYTF.

This clone turned up a few times. The chain is built from TRBV28 and TRBJ2-7; 11 positions agree with TRBD1. The CDR3 is 14 residues long. After removal of 5 bases from V and 5 bases from J, the junction contained 5 bases not matched to a gene. From germline, CDR1 is MDHEN and CDR2 SYDVKM. CDR3 sequence: CASSKRTGGDEQYF. The CDR3 nucleotides are TGTGCCAGCAGTAAGCGGACAGGGGGCGACGAGCAGTACTTC.

V gene TRBV19 combines with J gene TRBJ2-5, with 9 bases fitting TRBD1. This CDR3 is built from 16 residues. V gave up 5 bases and J gave up 4 bases; unmatched junction bases: 11. The V gene's germline CDR1 is LNHDA and CDR2 SQIVND (reference sequence). CDR3 region: CASSPTGGGMRETQYF. The CDR3, as DNA: TGTGCCAGTAGTCCCACAGGGGGCGGGATGCGAGAGACCCAGTACTTC.

This sequence joins TRBV5-6 and TRBJ1-6; the D is unclear. The CDR3 is 14 amino acids. V was trimmed by 3 bases and J by 4 bases, leaving 8 bases between them. Germline values: CDR1 SGHDT, CDR2 YYEEEE. The CDR3: CASSSAYYNSPLHF. The CDR3 region has the DNA TGTGCCAGCAGCTCAGCATATTATAATTCACCCCTCCACTTT.

J is TRBJ2-7 and V is TRBV27; 8 bases fit TRBD2. This CDR3 region has 16 residues. CDR1 is MNHEY and CDR2 is SMNVEV in the germline V gene (reference sequence). The J segment lost 5 bases and the V segment lost 6 bases, leaving 15 bases of the junction unmatched. CDR3: CASRRGYGTSKNEQYF. For the CDR3, the DNA is TGTGCCAGCAGGCGAGGTTACGGGACTAGTAAAAACGAGCAGTACTTC.

The gene calls are TRBV30 and TRBJ2-5, with a possible D match to TRBD2 (5 bases). The CDR3 covers 11 residues. Germline CDR1 is GTSNPN and CDR2 is SVGIG (reference sequence). V dropped 5 bases and J dropped 9 bases, with 13 bases sitting between them. Here the CDR3 reads CAWENGEPQYF. Here the CDR3 DNA reads TGTGCCTGGGAGAACGGGGAGCCCCAGTACTTC.

This sequence joins TRBV11-1 and TRBJ2-5; 9 bases align to TRBD1. The CDR3 length is 13 residues. Trimming removed 5 bases from V and 5 bases from J; junction bases left unmatched: 3. CDR1 and CDR2 (germline): SGHAT, FQDESV (reference sequence). CDR3 sequence reads: CASSQDRGETQYF. The CDR3 DNA is TGTGCCAGCAGCCAAGACAGGGGGGAGACCCAGTACTTC.

The gene calls are TRBV2 and TRBJ2-5; TRBD2 aligns across 11 bases. V dropped 6 bases and J dropped 3; count of bases not matched to a gene: 6. This CDR3 has 15 residues. CDR1 and CDR2 (germline): SNHLY, FYNNEI. In nucleotides, the CDR3 is TGTGCCAGCAGCAAGGTAGCGGGAGGGAAAGAGACCCAGTACTTC. Its translation: CASSKVAGGKETQYF. Together with reference TRBV2 and TRBJ2-5, the CDR3 gives the full variable domain: EPEVTQTPSHQVTQMGQEVILRCVPISNHLYFYWYRQILGQKVEFLVSFYNNEISEKSEIFDDQFSVERPDGSNFTLKIRSTKLEDSAMYFCASSKVAGGKETQYFGPGTRLLVL.

This chain joins TRBV6-6 and TRBJ1-4; D call uncertain. CDR1 MNHNY and CDR2 SVGAGI come from the germline V gene (reference sequence). The CDR3 is made up of 15 amino acids. The ends were cut back, 6 bases at V and 0 bases at J, with 11 bases in the middle. The CDR3 sequence is CASSLNEATNEKLFF. CDR3 coding DNA: TGTGCCAGCAGCCTTAATGAAGCAACTAATGAAAAACTGTTTTTT.

The V gene is TRBV7-2, the J gene TRBJ1-2, with 11 bases identical to TRBD1. Germline-derived CDR1 and CDR2 are SGHTA and FQGNSA. Trimming cost V 5 bases and J 4 bases; bases outside gene matches: 6. This CDR3 region has 15 residues. The CDR3 DNA sequence: TGTGCCAGCAGCGACCGGGACAGGGGGTCCTATGGCTACACCTTC. It specifies CASSDRDRGSYGYTF.

The V and J genes are TRBV9 and TRBJ2-7; the D gene could be TRBD1 or TRBD2 (5 bases each). This CDR3 has 15 residues. V lost 3 bases to trimming and J lost 4 bases, with 17 bases between them. Germline CDR1 reads SGDLS; CDR2 reads YYNGEE. CDR3 bases: TGTGCCAGCAGCGCCCGGGACGGAGAACTATACGAGCAGTACTTC. Translated, it gives CASSARDGELYEQYF.

This rearrangement joins TRBV19 to TRBJ2-1, with unresolved D. CDR3 length: 13 amino acids. Germline V CDR1 and CDR2: LNHDA, SQIVND (reference sequence). V was trimmed by 3 bases and J by 8 bases, leaving 11 bases between them. The CDR3 DNA sequence: TGTGCCAGTAGTATTGCTGATGGGGATGAGCAGTTCTTC. As protein: CASSIADGDEQFF.

V gene TRBV10-3 combines with J gene TRBJ2-2; 7 positions match TRBD1. Per germline, CDR1 ENHRY and CDR2 SYGVKD. The V gene end was trimmed by 8 bases and the J gene end by 5 bases; junction bases not matched to a gene: 5. The CDR3 extends over 13 amino acids. The CDR3 DNA reads TGTGCCATCGCAGGGGGAAAAACCGGGGAGCTGTTTTTT. It codes for CAIAGGKTGELFF.

This clone turned up a few times. The chain employs TRBV5-1 and TRBJ1-4, with D hard to call. V lost 4 bases to trimming and J lost 2 bases, with 12 bases between them. The CDR3 runs to 15 residues. Germline values: CDR1 SGHRS, CDR2 YFSETQ. In DNA, the CDR3 is TGCGCCAGCAGCACGGAGGGTTGGACTAATGAAAAACTGTTTTTT. Translation: CASSTEGWTNEKLFF. Using reference TRBV5-1 and TRBJ1-4 for the parts outside the CDR3, the full variable domain is KAGVTQTPRYLIKTRGQQVTLSCSPISGHRSVSWYQQTPGQGLQFLFEYFSETQRNKGNFPGRFSGRQFSNSRSEMNVSTLELGDSALYLCASSTEGWTNEKLFFGSGTQLSVL.

The rearrangement joins TRBV10-3 to TRBJ1-1; D gene ambiguous. Between the trimmed V and J ends, which lost 3 bases and 3 bases, there was a span of 11 bases. Germline-derived CDR1 and CDR2 are ENHRY and SYGVKD. This CDR3 spans 14 amino acids. CDR3 nucleotide sequence: TGTGCCATCAGTGACCCACGTAGGGACACTGAAGCTTTCTTT. Translated: CAISDPRRDTEAFF.

This clone was seen a handful of times. J is TRBJ2-2 and V is TRBV27; D not certain. The ends were cut back, 3 bases at V and 6 bases at J, with 8 bases in the middle. The CDR3 is made up of 13 amino acids. The V gene's germline CDR1 is MNHEY and CDR2 SMNVEV (reference sequence). As DNA, the CDR3 is TGTGCCAGCAGTTTTAGTCGGGCCGGGGAGCTGTTTTTT. Residues: CASSFSRAGELFF.

V gene TRBV28 combines with J gene TRBJ2-5; 8 nucleotides align to TRBD1. The V gene's germline CDR1 is MDHEN and CDR2 SYDVKM. The CDR3 sequence is 14 residues long. After removal of 4 bases from V and 5 bases from J, the junction contained 6 bases not matched to a gene. The CDR3 DNA reads as TGTGCCAGCAGTTCCGGACAGGGCGTCGAGACCCAGTACTTC. Amino acids: CASSSGQGVETQYF. The complete variable domain, with remaining parts taken from reference TRBV28 and TRBJ2-5, reads DVKVTQSSRYLVKRTGEKVFLECVQDMDHENMFWYRQDPGLGLRLIYFSYDVKMKEKGDIPEGYSVSREKKERFSLILESASTNQTSMYLCASSSGQGVETQYFGPGTRLLVL.

On this clone: At one end the junction does not follow the germline gene, possibly because of a read error. V is TRBV9 and J is TRBJ1-4, with 7 bases aligning to TRBD1. The CDR3 length is 18 residues. Looked up from germline, CDR1 is SGDLS and CDR2 is YYNGEE. As DNA, the CDR3 is TGCGCCAGCAGCGATACCGGGACAGAAAGTGCAACTAATGAAAAACTGTTTTTT. Translating gives CASSDTGTESATNEKLFF. The full variable domain, its missing parts supplied by reference TRBV9 and TRBJ1-4, is DSGVTQTPKHLITATGQRVTLRCSPRSGDLSVYWYQQSLDQGLQFLIQYYNGEERAKGNILERFSAQQFPDLHSELNLSSLELGDSALYFCASSDTGTESATNEKLFFGSGTQLSVL.

This sequence joins TRBV28 and TRBJ1-2, with D possibly being TRBD1 (5 bases). Germline lookup yields CDR1 MDHEN and CDR2 SYDVKM. The length of the CDR3 is 13 residues. V was shortened by 5 bases and J by 2 bases, with 9 bases between the two germline ends. The chain's CDR3 is CASSTPGNYGYTF. Here the CDR3 DNA reads TGTGCCAGCAGTACACCAGGGAACTATGGCTACACCTTC.

This clone showed up just a few times. The chain joins TRBV14 to TRBJ1-4; D gene uncertain. With 3 bases removed from V and 10 bases from J, the gap between germline ends came to 6 bases. The germline CDR1 and CDR2 sequences are SGHDN and FVKESK. CDR3 length: 11 residues. The CDR3 is CASSQRVKLFF. The CDR3 DNA reads TGTGCCAGCAGCCAGAGAGTAAAACTGTTTTTT. The entire variable domain, with the rest obtained from reference TRBV14 and TRBJ1-4, is as follows: EAGVTQFPSHSVIEKGQTVTLRCDPISGHDNLYWYRRVMGKEIKFLLHFVKESKQDESGMPNNRFLAERTGGTYSTLKVQPAELEDSGVYFCASSQRVKLFFGSGTQLSVL.

V is TRBV27 and J is TRBJ2-7, with D hard to call. Germline CDR1 MNHEY, CDR2 SMNVEV (reference sequence). Trimming left V 6 bases short and J 2 bases short, with 14 bases between. This CDR3 is built from 14 residues. Here the CDR3 DNA reads TGTGCCAGCAGACAACACCCCCAAGCCTACGAGCAGTACTTC. Its translation: CASRQHPQAYEQYF.

The CDR3 DNA reads TGTGCCAGCAGCCAAGCCGTCCGTCTAGCGGGGGGGGCCAATGAGCAGTTCTTC. Translating gives CASSQAVRLAGGANEQFF. The V and J genes are TRBV4-2 and TRBJ2-1, with 12 bases matching TRBD2. Unmatched junction bases numbered 10, after V lost 1 base and J lost 6 bases. There are 18 residues in the CDR3. Germline loops: CDR1 LGHNA, CDR2 YNFKEQ.